This T cell receptor (beta chain) was found in a study of a mutant IDH1 vaccine in newly diagnosed glioma. Looked up from germline, CDR1 is SGHNT and CDR2 is YYREEE (reference sequence). Deletions cut 4 bases from V and 5 bases from J, with 14 bases between. This CDR3 contains 14 residues. Overall study results and limits: Immune responses induced by vaccination arose in just under 95% of the patients.

The time point here: week 11, during vaccination. The content of each vaccine dose was 300 ug of mutant IDH1 20-mer peptide, and topical imiquimod accompanied it. Measured with immunoSEQ multiplex PCR; TCRdb has only the in-frame clones, and not every one. Of some 120,000 clones detected, over 75% appear once; the ten largest clones hold 4.5% to 7%. About this clone: Its antigen is not known.

The J gene is TRBJ2-3, the V gene TRBV5-4; possibly TRBD1 or TRBD2 for D (5 bases each). The starting material was PBMCs, obtained from a glioma patient whose treatment included an IDH1 peptide vaccine. The TCR sequence derives from a man in his forties or fifties with glioma. As DNA, the CDR3 is TGTGCCAGCAGCGTCCCGGGACGGAGAGATACGCAGTATTTT. It yields the protein CASSVPGRRDTQYF.